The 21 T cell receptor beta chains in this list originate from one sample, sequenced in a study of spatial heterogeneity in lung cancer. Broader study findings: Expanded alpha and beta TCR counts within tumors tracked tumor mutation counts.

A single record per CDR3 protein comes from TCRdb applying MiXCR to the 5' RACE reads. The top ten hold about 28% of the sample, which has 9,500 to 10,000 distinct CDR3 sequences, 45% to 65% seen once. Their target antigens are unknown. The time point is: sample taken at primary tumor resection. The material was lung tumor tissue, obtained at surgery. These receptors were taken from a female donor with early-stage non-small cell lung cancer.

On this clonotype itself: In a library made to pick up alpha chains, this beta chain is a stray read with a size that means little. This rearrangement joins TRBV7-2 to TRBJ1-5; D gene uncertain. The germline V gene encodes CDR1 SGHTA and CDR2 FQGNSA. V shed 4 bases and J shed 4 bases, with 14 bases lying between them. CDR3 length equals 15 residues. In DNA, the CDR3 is TGTGCCAGCAGCTGGACCTCGATAGCAAATCAGCCCCAGCATTTT. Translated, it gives CASSWTSIANQPQHF.

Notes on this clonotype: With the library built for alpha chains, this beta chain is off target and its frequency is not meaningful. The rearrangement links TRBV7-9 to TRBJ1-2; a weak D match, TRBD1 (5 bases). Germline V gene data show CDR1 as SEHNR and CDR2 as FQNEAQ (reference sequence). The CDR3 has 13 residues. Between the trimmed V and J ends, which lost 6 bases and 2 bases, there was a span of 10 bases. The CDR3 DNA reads TGTGCCAGCAGAACAGCAGGGAACTATGGCTACACCTTC. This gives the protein CASRTAGNYGYTF.

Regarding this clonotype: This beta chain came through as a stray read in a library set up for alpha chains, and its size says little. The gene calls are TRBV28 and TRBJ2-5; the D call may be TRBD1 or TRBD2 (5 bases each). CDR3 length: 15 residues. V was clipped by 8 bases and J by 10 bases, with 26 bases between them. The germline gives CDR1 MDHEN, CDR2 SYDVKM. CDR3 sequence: CASHRPGTRPVVQYF. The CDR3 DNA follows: TGTGCCAGCCATCGCCCCGGGACCCGCCCTGTGGTCCAGTACTTC.

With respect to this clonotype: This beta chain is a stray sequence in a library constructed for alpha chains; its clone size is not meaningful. The CDR3 here is CASSPGITVKNGYTF. The DNA for the CDR3 is TGTGCCAGCTCACCAGGAATCACCGTCAAGAATGGCTACACCTTC. This sequence joins TRBV18 and TRBJ1-2; D remains ambiguous. The germline V gene encodes CDR1 KGHSH and CDR2 LQKENI. The CDR3 sequence is 15 residues long. The V gene lost 2 bases and the J gene lost 6 bases, with 16 bases spanning the gap.

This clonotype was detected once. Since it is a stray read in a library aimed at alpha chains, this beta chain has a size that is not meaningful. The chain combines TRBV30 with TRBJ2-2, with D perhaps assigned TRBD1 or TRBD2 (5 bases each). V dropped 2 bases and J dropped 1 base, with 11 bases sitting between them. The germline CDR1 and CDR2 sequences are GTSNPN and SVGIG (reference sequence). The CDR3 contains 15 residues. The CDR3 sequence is CAWSSGTKNTGELFF. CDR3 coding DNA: TGTGCCTGGAGTAGTGGGACCAAGAACACCGGGGAGCTGTTTTTT. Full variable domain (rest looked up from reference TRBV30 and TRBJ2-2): SQTIHQWPATLVQPVGSPLSLECTVEGTSNPNLYWYRQAAGRGLQLLFYSVGIGQISSEVPQNLSASRPQDRQFILSSKKLLLSDSGFYLCAWSSGTKNTGELFFGEGSRLTVL.

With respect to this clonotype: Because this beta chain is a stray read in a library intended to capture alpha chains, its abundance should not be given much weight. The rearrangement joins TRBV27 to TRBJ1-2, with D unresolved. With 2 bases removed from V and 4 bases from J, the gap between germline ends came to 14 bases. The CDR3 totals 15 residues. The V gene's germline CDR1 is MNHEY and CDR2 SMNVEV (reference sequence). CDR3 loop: CASSLDWSLGYGYTF. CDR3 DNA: TGTGCCAGCAGTTTAGATTGGAGTTTAGGCTATGGCTACACCTTC.

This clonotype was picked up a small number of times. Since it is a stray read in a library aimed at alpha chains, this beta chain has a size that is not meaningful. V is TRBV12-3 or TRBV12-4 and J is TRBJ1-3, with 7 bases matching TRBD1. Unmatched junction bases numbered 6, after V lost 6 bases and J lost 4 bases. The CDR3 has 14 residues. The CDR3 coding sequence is TGTGCCAGCAGCCGACAGGGAAGCGGAAACACCATATATTTT. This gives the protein CASSRQGSGNTIYF.

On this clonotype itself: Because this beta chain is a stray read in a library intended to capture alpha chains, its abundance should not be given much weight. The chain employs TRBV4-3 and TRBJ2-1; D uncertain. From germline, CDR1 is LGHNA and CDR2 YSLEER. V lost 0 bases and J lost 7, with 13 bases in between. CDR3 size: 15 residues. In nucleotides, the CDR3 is TGCGCCAGCAGCCAAGAGAACATTGGTATTAATGAGCAGTTCTTC. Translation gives CASSQENIGINEQFF.

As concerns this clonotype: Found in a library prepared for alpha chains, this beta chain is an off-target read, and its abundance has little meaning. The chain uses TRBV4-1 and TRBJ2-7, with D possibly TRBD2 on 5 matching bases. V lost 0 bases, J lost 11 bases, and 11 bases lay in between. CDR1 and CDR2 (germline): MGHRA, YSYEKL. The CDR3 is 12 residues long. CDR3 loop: CASSQDWRRKYF. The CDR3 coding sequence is TGCGCCAGCAGCCAAGATTGGAGGCGGAAGTACTTC.

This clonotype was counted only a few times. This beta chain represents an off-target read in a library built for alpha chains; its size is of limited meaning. For the CDR3, the DNA is TGTGCCAGCAGCGATGACGGGGGCCCACACAATGAGCAGTTCTTC. Protein sequence: CASSDDGGPHNEQFF. The chain employs TRBV7-3 and TRBJ2-1, with D perhaps assigned TRBD1 or TRBD2 (6 bases each). The CDR3 covers 15 residues. V lost 5 bases and J lost 5, with 16 bases in between. Looked up from germline, CDR1 is SGHTA and CDR2 is FQGTGA.

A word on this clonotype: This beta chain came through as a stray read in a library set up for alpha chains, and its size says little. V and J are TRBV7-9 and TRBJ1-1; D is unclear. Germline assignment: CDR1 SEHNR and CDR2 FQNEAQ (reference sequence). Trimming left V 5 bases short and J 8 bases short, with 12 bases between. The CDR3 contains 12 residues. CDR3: CASSVTSREAFF. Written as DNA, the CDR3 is TGTGCCAGCAGCGTCACTAGCAGGGAAGCTTTCTTT.

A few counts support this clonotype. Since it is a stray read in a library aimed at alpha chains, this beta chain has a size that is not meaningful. CDR3 protein: CSARRGGNQPQHF. DNA of the CDR3: TGCAGTGCTAGAAGAGGTGGCAATCAGCCCCAGCATTTT. This chain uses TRBV20-1 with TRBJ1-5; D remains ambiguous. CDR3 length: 13 amino acids. V lost 2 bases and J 2 bases, leaving 7 bases between the germline ends. The germline V gene has CDR1 DFQATT and CDR2 SNEGSKA (reference sequence).

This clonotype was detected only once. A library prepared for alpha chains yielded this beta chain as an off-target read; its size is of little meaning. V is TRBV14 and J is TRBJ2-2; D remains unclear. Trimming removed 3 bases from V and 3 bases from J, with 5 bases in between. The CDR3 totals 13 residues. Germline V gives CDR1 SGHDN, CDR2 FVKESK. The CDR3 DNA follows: TGTGCCAGCAGCCAGTATTACACCGGGGAGCTGTTTTTT. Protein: CASSQYYTGELFF.

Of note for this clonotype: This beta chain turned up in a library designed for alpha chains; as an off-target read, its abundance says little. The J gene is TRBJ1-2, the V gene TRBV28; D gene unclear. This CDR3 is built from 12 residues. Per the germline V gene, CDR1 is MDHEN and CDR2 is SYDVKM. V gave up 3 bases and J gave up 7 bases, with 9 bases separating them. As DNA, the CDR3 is TGTGCCAGCAGTTTTGTTGATTTTGGCTACACCTTC. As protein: CASSFVDFGYTF.

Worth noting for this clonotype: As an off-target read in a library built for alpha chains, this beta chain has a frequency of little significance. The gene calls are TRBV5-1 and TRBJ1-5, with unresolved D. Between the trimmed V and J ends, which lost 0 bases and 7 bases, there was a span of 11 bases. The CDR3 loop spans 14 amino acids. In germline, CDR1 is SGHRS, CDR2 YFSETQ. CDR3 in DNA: TGCGCCAGCAGCTTGGGCGGGGTAGGACAGCCCCAGCATTTT. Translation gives CASSLGGVGQPQHF.

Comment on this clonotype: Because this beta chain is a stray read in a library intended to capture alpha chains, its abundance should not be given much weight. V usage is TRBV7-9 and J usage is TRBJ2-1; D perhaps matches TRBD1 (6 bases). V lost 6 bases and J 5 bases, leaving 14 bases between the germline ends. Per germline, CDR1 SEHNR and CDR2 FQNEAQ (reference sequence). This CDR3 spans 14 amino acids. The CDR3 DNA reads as TGTGCCAGCAGGCGAGGGGGTATTCACAATGAGCAGTTCTTC. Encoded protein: CASRRGGIHNEQFF.

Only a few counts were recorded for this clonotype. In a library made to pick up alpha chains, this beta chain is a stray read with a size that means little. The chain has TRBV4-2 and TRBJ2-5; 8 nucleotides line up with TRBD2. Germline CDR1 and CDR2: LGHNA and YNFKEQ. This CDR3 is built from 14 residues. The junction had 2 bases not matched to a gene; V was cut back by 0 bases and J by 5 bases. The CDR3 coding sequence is TGTGCCAGCAGCCAAGAGCGGGGGGCGGAGACCCAGTACTTC. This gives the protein CASSQERGAETQYF.

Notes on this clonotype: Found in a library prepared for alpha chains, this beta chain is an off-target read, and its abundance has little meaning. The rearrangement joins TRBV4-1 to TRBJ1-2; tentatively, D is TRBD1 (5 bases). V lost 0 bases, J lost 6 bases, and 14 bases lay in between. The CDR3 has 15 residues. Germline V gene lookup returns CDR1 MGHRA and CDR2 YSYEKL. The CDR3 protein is CASSQETGGGHGYTF. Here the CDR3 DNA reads TGCGCCAGCAGCCAAGAAACAGGTGGTGGCCATGGCTACACCTTC.

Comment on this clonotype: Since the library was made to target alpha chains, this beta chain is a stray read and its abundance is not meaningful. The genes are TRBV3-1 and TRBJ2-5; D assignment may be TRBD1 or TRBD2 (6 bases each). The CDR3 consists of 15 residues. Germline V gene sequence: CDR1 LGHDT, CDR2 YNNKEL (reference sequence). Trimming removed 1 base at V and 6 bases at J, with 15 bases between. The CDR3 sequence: CASSQVRGPRKTQYF. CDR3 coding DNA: TGTGCCAGCAGCCAAGTACGGGGGCCCAGGAAGACCCAGTACTTC.

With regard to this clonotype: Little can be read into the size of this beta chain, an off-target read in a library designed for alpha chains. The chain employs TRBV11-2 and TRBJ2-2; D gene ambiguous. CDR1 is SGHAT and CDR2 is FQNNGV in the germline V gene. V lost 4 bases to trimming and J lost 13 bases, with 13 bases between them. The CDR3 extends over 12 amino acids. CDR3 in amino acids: CASSSFRQMLFF. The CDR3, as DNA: TGTGCCAGCAGCTCGTTTAGGCAGATGCTGTTTTTT.

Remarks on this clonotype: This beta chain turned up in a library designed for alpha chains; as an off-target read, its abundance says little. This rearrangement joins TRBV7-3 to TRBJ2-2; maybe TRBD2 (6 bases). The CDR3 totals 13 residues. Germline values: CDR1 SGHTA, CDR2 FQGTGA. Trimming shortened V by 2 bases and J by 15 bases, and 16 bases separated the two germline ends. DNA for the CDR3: TGTGCCAGCAGCTTAGAGGCGGAGGGGAAGGTGTTTTTT. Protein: CASSLEAEGKVFF.